This T cell receptor beta chain is drawn from a study of blood T cell repertoires in COVID-19. About the research overall: Samples taken during acute and convalescent COVID-19 were collected in the United States, Italy and Spain.

Authors' methods: Reference gene primer amplification yielded estimated nucleated cell counts. This table comes from immunoSEQ multiplex PCR, and its TCRdb copy is limited to in-frame clones, with some not included. V and J calls and clone size are those listed in that table; D and trimming were worked out from the DNA. This sample yields hundreds of thousands of clones, of which 70% to 90% are seen a single time; roughly 2.3% belongs to the top ten. CDR1 and CDR2 (germline): MGHRA, YSYEKL. V dropped 4 bases and J dropped 7 bases, with 14 bases sitting between them. The CDR3 runs to 14 residues. The age range of participants was 18 to 89 years, with residence in about two dozen US areas. Participant-given clinical history determined each cohort assignment.

Material for sequencing was PBMCs or T cells enriched from blood (not recorded which). V and J are TRBV4-1 and TRBJ1-5; unclear D gene. This clonotype was sampled from a man aged 25 to 45 who had recovered from COVID-19. CDR3 loop: CASSPVPGSQPQHF. The CDR3 DNA follows: TGCGCCAGCAGCCCCGTGCCAGGTTCACAGCCCCAGCATTTT.